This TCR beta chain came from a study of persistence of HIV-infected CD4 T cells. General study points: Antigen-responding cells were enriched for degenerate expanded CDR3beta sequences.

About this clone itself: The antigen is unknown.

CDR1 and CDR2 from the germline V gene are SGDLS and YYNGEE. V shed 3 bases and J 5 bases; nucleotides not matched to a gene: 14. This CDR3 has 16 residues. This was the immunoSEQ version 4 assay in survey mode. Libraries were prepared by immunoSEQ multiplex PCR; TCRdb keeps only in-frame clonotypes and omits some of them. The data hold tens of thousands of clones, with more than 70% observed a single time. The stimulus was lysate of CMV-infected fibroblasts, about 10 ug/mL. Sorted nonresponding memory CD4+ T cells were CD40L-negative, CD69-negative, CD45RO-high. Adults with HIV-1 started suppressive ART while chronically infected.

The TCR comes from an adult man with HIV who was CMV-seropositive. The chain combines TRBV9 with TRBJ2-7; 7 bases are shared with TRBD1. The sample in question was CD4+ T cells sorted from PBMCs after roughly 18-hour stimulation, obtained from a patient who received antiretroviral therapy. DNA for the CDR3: TGTGCCAGCAGCGCCCGCCGGGACAGTATCCTCCACGAGCAGTACTTC. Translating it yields CASSARRDSILHEQYF.